What follows are 14 T cell receptor beta chains derived from one specimen sequenced in a study of T cell clonotyping in hematopoietic cell transplantation. Generated by immunoSEQ multiplex PCR, the TCRdb table keeps only in-frame clones and is missing some. The table records over 25,000 clones, around 95% of them present only once. Sequencing used peripheral blood mononuclear cells. Receptor source: a man aged 50-60 years in good health. Some clones in this sample may be carry-over from other donors' samples.

This sequence joins TRBV28 and TRBJ1-2; possibly TRBD1 for D (6 bases). V was cut by 7 bases and J by 4 bases, with 13 bases left in between. CDR1 is MDHEN, CDR2 SYDVKM, per germline. This CDR3 region has 13 residues. The CDR3 nucleotides are TGTGCCAGCACCCTACAGGGCTCCTATGGCTACACCTTC. Encoded protein: CASTLQGSYGYTF.

This chain connects TRBV6-5 to TRBJ1-4; D is unclear. This CDR3 is built from 15 residues. Germline V gives CDR1 MNHEY, CDR2 SVGAGI. The germline V and J ends were trimmed by 6 bases and 8 bases, with 19 bases remaining between them. The CDR3 nucleotides read TGTGCCAGCAGATCCCCCTCCGAGGGAAAAGAAAAACTGTTTTTT. This codes for CASRSPSEGKEKLFF.

The chain employs TRBV5-6 and TRBJ1-5; tentatively, D is TRBD1 (5 bases). The germline V and J ends were trimmed by 0 bases and 0 bases, with 7 bases remaining between them. Germline V lookup: CDR1 SGHDT, CDR2 YYEEEE. CDR3 length: 15 amino acids. The chain's CDR3 is CASSLGTTSNQPQHF. The DNA for the CDR3 is TGTGCCAGCAGCTTGGGGACAACTAGCAATCAGCCCCAGCATTTT.

The V gene is TRBV4-1, the J gene TRBJ1-5; TRBD1 agrees at 7 bases. J lost 4 bases, V lost 1 base, and 7 bases had no gene match. There are 16 residues in the CDR3. The germline gives CDR1 MGHRA, CDR2 YSYEKL. CDR3 in DNA: TGCGCCAGCAGCCAAGGACAGGGTCTGGGGAATCAGCCCCAGCATTTT. Amino acids: CASSQGQGLGNQPQHF.

This clone is a singleton in its sample. The genes are TRBV28 and TRBJ1-1; D unclear. Germline-derived CDR1 and CDR2 are MDHEN and SYDVKM. The CDR3 sequence is 13 residues long. Between the trimmed V and J ends, which lost 2 bases and 9 bases, there was a span of 13 bases. CDR3 protein: CASSLTGRQKAFF. The CDR3 DNA is TGTGCCAGCAGTTTAACCGGGAGGCAGAAAGCTTTCTTT.

The chain carries TRBV6-6 and TRBJ2-2; TRBD2 matches at 14 bases. Germline-derived CDR1 and CDR2 are MNHNY and SVGAGI (reference sequence). V lost 8 bases to trimming and J lost 2 bases; unmatched junction nucleotides: 4. This CDR3 has 16 residues. The CDR3 bases are TGTGCCAGCCGGACTAGCGGGGGGCTAAACACCGGGGAGCTGTTTTTT. Amino acid sequence: CASRTSGGLNTGELFF.

The V and J genes are TRBV6-5 and TRBJ2-7; D is undetermined. The germline V gene encodes CDR1 MNHEY and CDR2 SVGAGI. The CDR3 is 15 residues long. V was trimmed by 6 bases and J by 5 bases, leaving 20 bases between them. The CDR3 reads CASRPPSGGIHEQYF. CDR3 DNA: TGTGCCAGCAGACCCCCTTCTGGTGGGATCCACGAGCAGTACTTC.

V gene TRBV19 combines with J gene TRBJ1-1, with D possibly being TRBD1 (5 bases). Germline values: CDR1 LNHDA, CDR2 SQIVND (reference sequence). The ends were cut back, 6 bases at V and 11 bases at J, with 19 bases in the middle. The CDR3 totals 13 residues. The DNA for the CDR3 is TGTGCCAGTAGCCCTGGGGGGAACATTGGGGCTTTCTTT. This sequence encodes CASSPGGNIGAFF.

This clone was observed once. The chain recombines TRBV6-5 with TRBJ1-5; possibly TRBD1 for D (5 bases). Trimming cost V 4 bases and J 2 bases, with 12 bases left between them. Germline assignment: CDR1 MNHEY and CDR2 SVGAGI. CDR3 length equals 15 residues. CDR3 sequence (DNA): TGTGCCAGCAGTTCCGGGGCGTCTGGCAATCAGCCCCAGCATTTT. Its protein is CASSSGASGNQPQHF.

The V and J genes are TRBV5-1 and TRBJ2-7, with D perhaps matching TRBD1 (5 bases). This CDR3 region has 14 residues. With 0 bases removed from V and 6 bases from J, the gap between germline ends came to 13 bases. CDR1 SGHRS and CDR2 YFSETQ come from the germline V gene. As DNA, the CDR3 is TGCGCCAGCAGCTTGGTACTAACCCAGGGCGAGCAGTACTTC. Amino acids: CASSLVLTQGEQYF.

The V call is TRBV27, the J call TRBJ2-3; possibly TRBD2 for D (6 bases). The germline V and J ends were trimmed by 7 bases and 2 bases, with 16 bases remaining between them. Germline loops: CDR1 MNHEY, CDR2 SMNVEV (reference sequence). The CDR3 consists of 15 residues. In nucleotides, the CDR3 is TGTGCCAGCAAAAGTGTGGGGGGACCCACAGATACGCAGTATTTT. Amino acid sequence: CASKSVGGPTDTQYF.

The gene calls are TRBV5-8 and TRBJ2-5, with a weak D call TRBD1 (5 bases). This CDR3 has 14 amino acids. Germline CDR1 reads SGHTS; CDR2 reads YDEGEE. Trimming removed 6 bases from V and 2 bases from J, with 14 bases in between. CDR3 in DNA: TGTGCCAGCACACCGCGGACATCTCAAGAGACCCAGTACTTC. Amino acids: CASTPRTSQETQYF.

This clone was recorded once. The CDR3 loop reads CASSLLVVGRPDGYTF. In nucleotides, the CDR3 is TGTGCCAGCAGCTTATTAGTAGTGGGGAGACCAGATGGCTACACCTTC. This sequence joins TRBV5-8 and TRBJ1-2, with unresolved D. The CDR3 consists of 16 residues. V lost 2 bases, J lost 6 bases, and 20 bases lay in between. Germline-derived CDR1 and CDR2 are SGHTS and YDEGEE.

The chain employs TRBV4-1 and TRBJ1-3; D ambiguous. Trimming cost V 7 bases and J 0 bases, with 13 bases left between them. Germline V gives CDR1 MGHRA, CDR2 YSYEKL. There are 15 residues in the CDR3. In nucleotides, the CDR3 is TGCGCCAGCACCCTGGCACAGAACTCTGGAAACACCATATATTTT. This codes for CASTLAQNSGNTIYF.